This T cell receptor (beta chain) was recorded in a study of control samples from healthy donors and cancer patients (dated by TCRdb to about 2020). Library method: the immunoSEQ multiplex PCR assay. Imported from immuneACCESS, the table was reduced by TCRdb to in-frame sequences with V and J called. These copies leave out some clones; in studies compared against another copy, an unresolved V gene accounts for under half, and the cause of the remainder is not known. The table for this sample lists 120,000 or so clones; 87% of them were counted only once. Together, the top ten hold just under 3% of the sample. The CDR3, from cysteine to phenylalanine, totals 11 residues. Only the CDR3 DNA stays, 33 bases, in frame from base 1. Taken from the germline V gene (reference sequence), the CDR1 and CDR2 loops are DFQATT and SNEGSKA. The trim is 7 bases for V and 5 bases for J, with a gap of 8 bases between the germline ends.

Notes on this clone: The antigen this receptor binds is unknown. No base qualities exist here, and no much larger clone lies one base off it.

The sequenced sample was blood. Recombination joined TRBV20-1 with TRBJ2-2; no confident D gene assignment can be made. This TCR was sampled from a man aged 55 to 70 in good health. The sequenced DNA is TGCAGTGTATATGGAACCGGGGAGCTGTTTTTT. This encodes CSVYGTGELFF.